The 3 T cell receptor beta chains below were found in one sample sequenced in a study of cytomegalovirus exposure and HLA in healthy donors (dated by TCRdb to 2015 to 2018). Library preparation used the immunoSEQ multiplex PCR assay. Entries here come from immuneACCESS through TCRdb and include only in-frame sequences with V and J called. Some clones fail to appear in such tables; in the studies checked, an unresolved V gene covers under half of the shortfall, and the cause of the remainder is unknown. Present in this sample are 180,000 or so clones, about nine tenths of which were seen just once. The top ten clonotypes cover under 3.5% of the sample. Sequenced material: PBMCs. The receptors derive from a man younger than 35 in good health and CMV-seropositive.

The rearrangement links TRBV30 to TRBJ1-5; D not certain. V was shortened by 0 bases and J by 5 bases, with 8 bases between the two germline ends. The germline V gene encodes CDR1 GTSNPN and CDR2 SVGIG (reference sequence). The CDR3 covers 13 residues. The DNA for the CDR3 is TGTGCCTGGAGTGTAGACTTCGATCAGCCCCAGCATTTT. This translates into CAWSVDFDQPQHF.

The CDR3 DNA reads as TGTGCCAGCAGAGGGACAGGCCATCAGCCCCAGCATTTT. The encoded protein is CASRGTGHQPQHF. The chain recombines TRBV6-5 with TRBJ1-5; 8 bases fit TRBD1. V lost 6 bases, J lost 5 bases, and 3 bases stayed unmatched. Germline CDR1 is MNHEY and CDR2 is SVGAGI. The CDR3 consists of 13 residues.

About this clone: Its ends do not fully match the called genes, so a read error is possible. The chain combines TRBV28 with TRBJ1-5; D is undetermined. CDR3 size: 10 residues. CDR1 MDHEN and CDR2 SYDVKM come from the germline V gene. The CDR3 bases are TGTGCCAGCAGTGGTCAGCGCCAGCATTTT. It translates to CASSGQRQHF.